Listed below are T cell receptor beta chains from one sample, sequenced in a study of control samples from healthy donors and cancer patients. The protocol was immunoSEQ multiplex PCR, while the TCRdb copy is restricted to in-frame clones and leaves out a portion. This repertoire includes under 200,000 clones. The sequenced sample was blood. The receptor source for this set is a woman between 25 and 40 years old in good health. CDR3s include the opening cysteine and the closing phenylalanine or tryptophan. D genes are given only for firm matches.

D gene,J gene,V gene,CDR3 DNA,CDR3 protein
TRBD1,TRBJ2-1,TRBV11-2,TGTGCCAGCAGCACCGCCCCCACAGGGGGCTACAATGAGCAGTTCTTC,CASSTAPTGGYNEQFF
-,TRBJ2-5,TRBV11-2,TGTGCCAGCAGCTTCCAAGTTCGGGCGGGCCAAGAGACCCAGTACTTC,CASSFQVRAGQETQYF
TRBD1,TRBJ2-7,TRBV12-3/TRBV12-4,TGTGCCAGCAGCCTGGGACAGAACTACGAGCAGTACTTC,CASSLGQNYEQYF
-,TRBJ1-5,TRBV6-2/TRBV6-3,TGTGCCAGCAGTTACGATCCGGGCTTAGGCAATCAGCCCCAGCATTTT,CASSYDPGLGNQPQHF
-,TRBJ1-1,TRBV11-2,TGTGCCAGCAGCTTTACGGAGAACACTGAAGCTTTCTTT,CASSFTENTEAFF
-,TRBJ2-7,TRBV27,TGTGCCAGCAGTTTATGGTGGGGGGCGGACGACGAGCAGTACTTC,CASSLWWGADDEQYF
TRBD2,TRBJ2-5,TRBV4-1,TGCGCCAGCAGCCAAGATTCCCGGGGGGGCGGGGAGACCCAGTACTTC,CASSQDSRGGGETQYF
-,TRBJ2-1,TRBV24-1,TGTGCCACTCAGGGGGGGCCCTACAATGAGCAGTTCTTC,CATQGGPYNEQFF
TRBD1,TRBJ1-2,TRBV28,TGTGCCAGCAGTACATCAGGGGGCGTAGGTGGCTACACCTTC,CASSTSGGVGGYTF
-,TRBJ2-1,TRBV20-1,TGCAGTGCCCCGGAGAATGAGCAGTTCTTC,CSAPENEQFF
-,TRBJ1-5,TRBV6-1,TGTGCCAGCAGTGAATCCCCCGGGGGGCGGAAACAGCCCCAGCATTTT,CASSESPGGRKQPQHF
-,TRBJ1-5,TRBV30,TGTGCCTGGAGCCAAGGCAATCAGCCCCAGCATTTT,CAWSQGNQPQHF
-,TRBJ1-5,TRBV7-2,TGTGCCAGCAGCTTAGCAGGGGCCCTAAATCAGCCCCAGCATTTT,CASSLAGALNQPQHF
TRBD2,TRBJ2-1,TRBV6-2/TRBV6-3,TGTGCCAGCAGTTACCTAAGGACTAGCGGGGGAAGTTACAATGAGCAGTTCTTC,CASSYLRTSGGSYNEQFF
-,TRBJ1-5,TRBV28,TGTGCCAGCAGTTTACAGAGAGGGACCAATCAGCCCCAGCATTTT,CASSLQRGTNQPQHF
TRBD2,TRBJ2-5,TRBV9,TGTGCCAGCAGTCCAGGACTAGCGGGGGGGCCCCTCCAAGAGACCCAGTACTTC,CASSPGLAGGPLQETQYF
-,TRBJ1-4,TRBV19,TGTGCCAGTAGTATAAGCTCCGGGATCCAGAATGAAAAACTGTTTTTT,CASSISSGIQNEKLFF
-,TRBJ2-5,TRBV2,TGTGCCAGCAGCGGAGGGTTGGGTCTCGGGGAGACCCAGTACTTC,CASSGGLGLGETQYF
TRBD1,TRBJ2-5,TRBV9,TGTGCCAGCAGCGTACTTAGCGGGACAGGGGAAGAGACCCAGTACTTC,CASSVLSGTGEETQYF
-,TRBJ2-3,TRBV2,TGTGCCAGCAGCGCCCCGCGAGATACGCAGTATTTT,CASSAPRDTQYF
-,TRBJ2-5,TRBV5-1,TGCGCCAGCAGCTTGGTGGCCCAAGAGACCCAGTACTTC,CASSLVAQETQYF
TRBD1,TRBJ2-7,TRBV19,TGTGCCAGTAGTCACGGCGGGACAGGGGCCTACGAGCAGTACTTC,CASSHGGTGAYEQYF
-,TRBJ1-2,TRBV4-1,TGCGCCAGCAGCCAAGAACCCCTTCCGCTCTATGGCTACACCTTC,CASSQEPLPLYGYTF
-,TRBJ2-1,TRBV2,TGTGCCACCCGACAGTACTCCTACAATGAGCAGTTCTTC,CATRQYSYNEQFF
-,TRBJ1-1,TRBV27,TGTGCCAGCAGTTTAAAAGGGATGAACACTGAAGCTTTCTTT,CASSLKGMNTEAFF
-,TRBJ2-7,TRBV5-4,TGTGCCAGCAGCTTCCCGGACACCCCCTACGAGCAGTACTTC,CASSFPDTPYEQYF
-,TRBJ1-6,TRBV15,TGTGCCACCAGCAGATCTTATAACACTGGACTCGATTCACCCCTCCACTTT,CATSRSYNTGLDSPLHF
-,TRBJ2-5,TRBV6-5,TGTGCCAGCAGTTACAATGGTCGTAAAGAGACCCAGTACTTC,CASSYNGRKETQYF
-,TRBJ2-7,TRBV27,TGTGCCAGCAGTCGAGAATCACGGACAGTGCTCTACGAGCAGTACTTC,CASSRESRTVLYEQYF
-,TRBJ2-1,TRBV4-1,TGCGCCAGCAGCCAAGGAGGGTCGAGGGGGGGCTTGAGCAATGAGCAGTTCTTC,CASSQGGSRGGLSNEQFF
-,TRBJ1-6,TRBV27,TGTGCCAGCAGTTTTATTAATTCACCCCTCCACTTT,CASSFINSPLHF
-,TRBJ1-2,TRBV12-3/TRBV12-4,TGTGCCAGCTCCCGCTATGGCTACACCTTC,CASSRYGYTF
-,TRBJ2-3,TRBV7-9,TGTGCCAGCACCTGGCTGGTGCCAGATACGCAGTATTTT,CASTWLVPDTQYF
TRBD1,TRBJ2-7,TRBV4-1,TGCGCCAGCGGTCCAGTGGGGACAGGGTCATACGAGCAGTACTTC,CASGPVGTGSYEQYF
TRBD1,TRBJ1-2,TRBV10-3,TGTGCCACCAACGCACTAACAGGGGGGGCAGGCTACACCTTC,CATNALTGGAGYTF
-,TRBJ1-1,TRBV25-1,TGTGCCAGCAGCGATGGATGGACTGAAGCTTTCTTT,CASSDGWTEAFF
TRBD1,TRBJ1-2,TRBV15,TGTGCCACCAGCCGGGCAGGGGGCGGTGGCTACACCTTC,CATSRAGGGGYTF
-,TRBJ1-1,TRBV5-6,TGTGCCAGCAGCCAAGGGGACCGCTACACTGAAGCTTTCTTT,CASSQGDRYTEAFF
TRBD1,TRBJ1-2,TRBV10-2,TGCGCCAGCAGTGAGGGACAGGGAGAGGGCGGCTACACCTTC,CASSEGQGEGGYTF
-,TRBJ2-7,TRBV7-2,TGTGCCAGCAGCTTATTCGGGGAGTCCTACGAGCAGTACTTC,CASSLFGESYEQYF
TRBD1,TRBJ1-5,TRBV2,TGTGCCAGCAGTCGACAGGGCACTAAAAGCAATCAGCCCCAGCATTTT,CASSRQGTKSNQPQHF
-,TRBJ1-1,TRBV3-1/TRBV3-2,TGTGCCAGCAGCCAACCTCAGGGAGGGAACACTGAAGCTTTCTTT,CASSQPQGGNTEAFF
-,TRBJ2-1,TRBV11-1,TGTGCCAGCAGCTCCCGGGCAGACAATGAGCAGTTCTTC,CASSSRADNEQFF
-,TRBJ1-3,TRBV7-2,TGTGCCAGCAGACGCGACGGGACGGACGGAAACACCATATATTTT,CASRRDGTDGNTIYF
TRBD1,TRBJ1-2,TRBV6-2/TRBV6-3,TGTGCCAGCAGTTATTCAGGGACAGGGGAGACTGGCTACACCTTC,CASSYSGTGETGYTF
TRBD2,TRBJ2-3,TRBV5-1,TGCGCCAGCAGCTTCCCTAGCGGGGGGACAGATACGCAGTATTTT,CASSFPSGGTDTQYF
-,TRBJ2-7,TRBV6-2/TRBV6-3,TGTGCCAGCGGTTGGACCTCCTACGAGCAGTACTTC,CASGWTSYEQYF